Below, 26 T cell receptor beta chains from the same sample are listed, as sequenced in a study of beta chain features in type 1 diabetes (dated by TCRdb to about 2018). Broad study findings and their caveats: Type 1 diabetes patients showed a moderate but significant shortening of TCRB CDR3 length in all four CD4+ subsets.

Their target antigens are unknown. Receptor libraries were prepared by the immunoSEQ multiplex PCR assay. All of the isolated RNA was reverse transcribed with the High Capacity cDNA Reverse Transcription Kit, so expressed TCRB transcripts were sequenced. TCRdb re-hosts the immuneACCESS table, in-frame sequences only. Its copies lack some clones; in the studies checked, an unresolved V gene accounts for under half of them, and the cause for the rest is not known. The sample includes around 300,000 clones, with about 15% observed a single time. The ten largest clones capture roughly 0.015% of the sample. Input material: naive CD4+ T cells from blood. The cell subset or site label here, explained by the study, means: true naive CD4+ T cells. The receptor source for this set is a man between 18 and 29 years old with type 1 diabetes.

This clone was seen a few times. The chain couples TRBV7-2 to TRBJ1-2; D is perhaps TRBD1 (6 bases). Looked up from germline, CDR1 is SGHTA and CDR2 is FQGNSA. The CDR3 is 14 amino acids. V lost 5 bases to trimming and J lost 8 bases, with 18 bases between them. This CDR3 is CASSRNRAGSGYTF. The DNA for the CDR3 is TGTGCCAGCAGCCGTAACAGGGCTGGTTCGGGCTACACCTTC.

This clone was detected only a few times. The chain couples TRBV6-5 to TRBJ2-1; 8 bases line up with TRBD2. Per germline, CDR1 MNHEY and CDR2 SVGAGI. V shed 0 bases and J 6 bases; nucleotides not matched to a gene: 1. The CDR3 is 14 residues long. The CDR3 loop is CASSYSGGGNEQFF. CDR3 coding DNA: TGTGCCAGCAGTTACTCCGGGGGGGGCAATGAGCAGTTCTTC.

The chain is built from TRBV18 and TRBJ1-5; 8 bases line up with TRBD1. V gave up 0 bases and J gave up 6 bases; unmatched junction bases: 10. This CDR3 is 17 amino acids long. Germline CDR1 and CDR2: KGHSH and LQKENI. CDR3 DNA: TGTGCCAGCTCACCACCAAACAGGGGGTTAGAAGGTCAGCCCCAGCATTTT. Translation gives CASSPPNRGLEGQPQHF.

DNA of the CDR3: TGCGCCAGCAGTTACGTTAGAGGGACAGGGAAAGAGACCCAGTACTTC. It codes for CASSYVRGTGKETQYF. V usage is TRBV10-2 and J usage is TRBJ2-5; 9 positions match TRBD1. Unmatched junction bases numbered 10, after V lost 5 bases and J lost 3 bases. CDR1 is WSHSY and CDR2 is SAAADI in the germline V gene. The CDR3 is 16 residues long.

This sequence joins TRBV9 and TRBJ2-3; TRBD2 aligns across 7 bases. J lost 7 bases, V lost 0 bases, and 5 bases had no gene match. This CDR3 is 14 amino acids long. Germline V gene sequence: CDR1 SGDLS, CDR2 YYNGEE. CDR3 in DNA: TGTGCCAGCAGCGTAGAGTTCGGGGGGAATACGCAGTATTTT. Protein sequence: CASSVEFGGNTQYF.

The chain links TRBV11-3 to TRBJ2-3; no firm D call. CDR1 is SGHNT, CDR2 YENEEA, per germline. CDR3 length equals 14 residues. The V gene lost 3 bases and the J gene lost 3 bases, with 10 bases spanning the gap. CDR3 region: CASSFSLMTDTQYF. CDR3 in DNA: TGTGCCAGCAGCTTTAGCCTTATGACAGATACGCAGTATTTT.

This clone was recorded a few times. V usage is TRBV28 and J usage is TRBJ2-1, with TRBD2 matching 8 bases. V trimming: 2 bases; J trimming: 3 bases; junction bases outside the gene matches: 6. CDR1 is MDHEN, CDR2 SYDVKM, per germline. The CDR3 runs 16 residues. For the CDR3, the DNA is TGTGCCAGCAGTTTAGGGGAAGCGGGGGTCTACAATGAGCAGTTCTTC. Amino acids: CASSLGEAGVYNEQFF. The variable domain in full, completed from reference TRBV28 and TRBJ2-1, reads DVKVTQSSRYLVKRTGEKVFLECVQDMDHENMFWYRQDPGLGLRLIYFSYDVKMKEKGDIPEGYSVSREKKERFSLILESASTNQTSMYLCASSLGEAGVYNEQFFGPGTRLTVL.

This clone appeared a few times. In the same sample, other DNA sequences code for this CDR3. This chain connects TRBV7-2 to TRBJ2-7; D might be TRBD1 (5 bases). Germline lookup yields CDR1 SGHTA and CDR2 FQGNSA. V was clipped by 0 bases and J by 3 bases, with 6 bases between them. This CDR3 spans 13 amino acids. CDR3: CASSLAQGYEQYF. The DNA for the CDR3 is TGTGCCAGCAGCTTAGCGCAGGGCTACGAGCAGTACTTC.

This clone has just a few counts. The CDR3 loop reads CASTTTYQETQYF. CDR3 nucleotide sequence: TGTGCCAGCACCACGACATATCAAGAGACCCAGTACTTC. The chain carries TRBV28 and TRBJ2-5; D not resolved. V lost 7 bases and J lost 2, with 11 bases in between. The germline CDR1 and CDR2 sequences are MDHEN and SYDVKM. The CDR3 length is 13 residues.

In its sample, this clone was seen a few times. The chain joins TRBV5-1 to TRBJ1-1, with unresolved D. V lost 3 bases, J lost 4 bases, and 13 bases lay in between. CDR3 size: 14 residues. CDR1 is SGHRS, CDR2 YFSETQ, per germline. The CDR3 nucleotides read TGCGCCAGCAGCTCTGAACCTGGAGGCACTGAAGCTTTCTTT. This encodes CASSSEPGGTEAFF.

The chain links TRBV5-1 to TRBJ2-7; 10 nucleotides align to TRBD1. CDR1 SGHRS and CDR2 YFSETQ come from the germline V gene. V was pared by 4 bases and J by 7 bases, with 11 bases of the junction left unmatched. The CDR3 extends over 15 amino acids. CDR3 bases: TGCGCCAGCAGCAAGGCCGGGACAGGGGAGGAGGAGCAGTACTTC. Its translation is CASSKAGTGEEEQYF.

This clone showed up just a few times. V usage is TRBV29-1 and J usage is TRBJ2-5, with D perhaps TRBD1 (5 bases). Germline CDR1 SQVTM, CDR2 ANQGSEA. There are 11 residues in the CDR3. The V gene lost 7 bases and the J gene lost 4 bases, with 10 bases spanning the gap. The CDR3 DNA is TGCAGCGGCAGGGTAGGAGAGACCCAGTACTTC. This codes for CSGRVGETQYF.

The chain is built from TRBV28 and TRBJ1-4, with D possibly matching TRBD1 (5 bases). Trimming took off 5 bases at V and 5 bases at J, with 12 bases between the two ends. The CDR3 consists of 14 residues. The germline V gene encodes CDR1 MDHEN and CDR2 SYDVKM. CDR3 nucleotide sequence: TGTGCCAGCAGTGTGGCGGACAAAAATGAAAAACTGTTTTTT. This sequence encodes CASSVADKNEKLFF.

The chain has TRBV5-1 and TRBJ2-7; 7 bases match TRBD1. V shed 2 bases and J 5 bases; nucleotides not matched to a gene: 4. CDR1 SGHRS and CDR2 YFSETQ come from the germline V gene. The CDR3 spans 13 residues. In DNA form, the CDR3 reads TGCGCCAGCAGCTTACAGGGGAGTGACGAGCAGTACTTC. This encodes CASSLQGSDEQYF.

The CDR3 region has the DNA TGTGCCAGCAGGCGAACCGGGACAGTCTATGGCTACACCTTC. Amino acids: CASRRTGTVYGYTF. This chain joins TRBV11-2 and TRBJ1-2; the match to TRBD1 covers 7 bases. Germline lookup yields CDR1 SGHAT and CDR2 FQNNGV. Unmatched junction bases numbered 8, after V lost 6 bases and J lost 4 bases. The CDR3 is 14 amino acids.

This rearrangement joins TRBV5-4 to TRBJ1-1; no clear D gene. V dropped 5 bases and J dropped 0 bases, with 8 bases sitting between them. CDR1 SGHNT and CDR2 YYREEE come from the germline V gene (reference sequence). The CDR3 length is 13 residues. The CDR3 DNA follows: TGTGCCAGCAGTCTGGAGGTGAACACTGAAGCTTTCTTT. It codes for CASSLEVNTEAFF.

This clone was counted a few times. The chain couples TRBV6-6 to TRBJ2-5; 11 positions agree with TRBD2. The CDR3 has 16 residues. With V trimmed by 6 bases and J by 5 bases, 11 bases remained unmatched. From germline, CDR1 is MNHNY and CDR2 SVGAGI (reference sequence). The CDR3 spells CASSRSSGGAPETQYF. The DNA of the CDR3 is TGTGCCAGCAGCCGGAGTAGCGGGGGGGCTCCCGAGACCCAGTACTTC.

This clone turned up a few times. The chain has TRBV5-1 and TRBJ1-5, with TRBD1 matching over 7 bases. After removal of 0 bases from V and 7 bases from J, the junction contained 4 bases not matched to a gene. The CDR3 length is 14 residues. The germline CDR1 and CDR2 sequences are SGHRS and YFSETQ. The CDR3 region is CASSLEGGDQPQHF. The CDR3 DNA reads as TGCGCCAGCAGCTTGGAAGGGGGCGACCAGCCCCAGCATTTT.

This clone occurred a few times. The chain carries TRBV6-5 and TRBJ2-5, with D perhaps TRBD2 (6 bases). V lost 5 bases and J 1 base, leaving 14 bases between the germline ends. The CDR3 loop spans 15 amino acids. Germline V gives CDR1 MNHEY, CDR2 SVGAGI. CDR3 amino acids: CASSTGLGAQETQYF. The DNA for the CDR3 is TGTGCCAGCAGTACGGGACTGGGTGCCCAAGAGACCCAGTACTTC.

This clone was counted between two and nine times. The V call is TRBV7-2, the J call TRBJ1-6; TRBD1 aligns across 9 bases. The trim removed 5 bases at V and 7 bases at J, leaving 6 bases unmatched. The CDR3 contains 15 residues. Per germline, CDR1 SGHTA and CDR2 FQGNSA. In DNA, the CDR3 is TGTGCCAGCAGCCGGAAAGGACAGGGGAATTCACCCCTCCACTTT. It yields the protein CASSRKGQGNSPLHF.

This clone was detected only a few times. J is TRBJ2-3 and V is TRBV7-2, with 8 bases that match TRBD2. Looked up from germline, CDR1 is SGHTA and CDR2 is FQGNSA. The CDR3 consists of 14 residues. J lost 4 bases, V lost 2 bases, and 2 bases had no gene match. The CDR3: CASSLRAGADTQYF. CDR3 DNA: TGTGCCAGCAGCTTAAGAGCGGGGGCAGATACGCAGTATTTT.

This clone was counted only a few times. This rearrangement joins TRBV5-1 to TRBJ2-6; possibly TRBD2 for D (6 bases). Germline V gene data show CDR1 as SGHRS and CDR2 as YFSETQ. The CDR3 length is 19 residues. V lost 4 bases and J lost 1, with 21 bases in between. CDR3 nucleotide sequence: TGCGCCAGCAGCCTGGGAGGTGTATCACGCTTTTCTGGGGCCAACGTCCTGACTTTC. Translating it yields CASSLGGVSRFSGANVLTF.

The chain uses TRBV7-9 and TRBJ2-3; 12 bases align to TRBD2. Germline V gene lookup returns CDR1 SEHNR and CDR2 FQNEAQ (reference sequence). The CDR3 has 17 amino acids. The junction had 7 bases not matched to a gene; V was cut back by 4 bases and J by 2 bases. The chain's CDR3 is CASSWLAGGPATDTQYF. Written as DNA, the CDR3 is TGTGCCAGCAGCTGGCTAGCGGGAGGGCCCGCCACAGATACGCAGTATTTT.

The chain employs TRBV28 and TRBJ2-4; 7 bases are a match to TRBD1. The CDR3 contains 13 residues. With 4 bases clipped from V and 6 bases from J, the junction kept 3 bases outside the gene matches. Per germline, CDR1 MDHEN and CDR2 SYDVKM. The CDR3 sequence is CASSSYRGNIQYF. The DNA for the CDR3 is TGTGCCAGCAGTTCCTACAGGGGAAACATTCAGTACTTC.

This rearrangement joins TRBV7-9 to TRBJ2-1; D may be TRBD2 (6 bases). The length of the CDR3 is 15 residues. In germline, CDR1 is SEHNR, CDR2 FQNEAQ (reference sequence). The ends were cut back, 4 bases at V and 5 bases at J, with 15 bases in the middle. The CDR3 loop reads CASSWVGGAHNEQFF. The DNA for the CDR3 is TGTGCCAGCAGCTGGGTGGGGGGAGCGCACAATGAGCAGTTCTTC.

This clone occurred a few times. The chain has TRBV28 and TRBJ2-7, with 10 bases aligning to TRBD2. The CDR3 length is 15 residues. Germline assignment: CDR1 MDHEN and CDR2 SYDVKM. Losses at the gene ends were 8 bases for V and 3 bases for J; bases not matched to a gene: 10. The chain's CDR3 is CASSDGTSVHYEQYF. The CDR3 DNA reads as TGTGCCAGCTCTGACGGGACTAGCGTTCACTACGAGCAGTACTTC.